The 15 T cell receptor beta chains below all came from one sample that was sequenced in a study of human T cells and chemical hapten exposure. TCRdb itself ran the RACE reads through MiXCR, one entry per CDR3 protein. This sample carries over 35,000 distinct CDR3 sequences, about 4% of them seen once, and the ten largest clones take approximately 5%. Time point reported: healthy volunteer bleed at 6 weeks. Whole blood that had not been fractionated was the source of extracted total RNA. Source material: whole blood. These receptors all stem from a human donor in good health. Some clones in this sample may be carry-over from other donors' samples.

This clonotype was counted at least ten times. The chain is built from TRBV12-3 or TRBV12-4 and TRBJ2-1; TRBD2 matches 7 bases. The CDR3 totals 18 residues. V lost 4 bases to trimming and J lost 0 bases; unmatched junction nucleotides: 12. CDR3 sequence (DNA): TGTGCCAGCAGTTCGAGGGGACGGAGCGGGGCCTCCTACAATGAGCAGTTCTTC. The encoded protein is CASSSRGRSGASYNEQFF.

This clonotype was picked up many times. V gene TRBV6-2 or TRBV6-3 combines with J gene TRBJ2-3; no firm D call. CDR1 is MNHEY, CDR2 SVGEGT, per germline. The CDR3 is made up of 16 amino acids. Trimming shortened V by 0 bases and J by 5 bases, and 15 bases separated the two germline ends. CDR3 sequence (DNA): TGTGCCAGCAGTTACTCCCCTTCCACCCGCGGAGATACGCAGTATTTT. Its translation: CASSYSPSTRGDTQYF.

This clonotype has just a few counts. The J gene is TRBJ2-5, the V gene TRBV7-3; D not resolved. Between the trimmed V and J ends, which lost 5 bases and 5 bases, there was a span of 9 bases. CDR3 length equals 12 residues. Germline V gene lookup returns CDR1 SGHTA and CDR2 FQGTGA. This chain's CDR3 is CASSQTGETQYF. The CDR3 coding sequence is TGTGCCAGCAGCCAGACTGGGGAGACCCAGTACTTC. Based on the CDR3 plus reference TRBV7-3 and TRBJ2-5, the full variable domain is GAGVSQTPSNKVTEKGKYVELRCDPISGHTALYWYRQSLGQGPEFLIYFQGTGAADDSGLPNDRFFAVRPEGSVSTLKIQRTERGDSAVYLCASSQTGETQYFGPGTRLLVL.

This clonotype has a single count. The J gene is TRBJ1-3, the V gene TRBV20-1, with unresolved D. V lost 5 bases and J 2 bases, leaving 16 bases between the germline ends. The CDR3 extends over 15 amino acids. Per germline, CDR1 DFQATT and CDR2 SNEGSKA (reference sequence). This CDR3 is CSAYPHVRAGNTIYF. The CDR3 nucleotides read TGCAGTGCTTACCCCCACGTCCGAGCTGGAAACACCATATATTTT.

This chain links TRBV5-1 with TRBJ2-3, with D possibly TRBD1 on 5 matching bases. Germline V lookup: CDR1 SGHRS, CDR2 YFSETQ. The CDR3 loop spans 15 amino acids. V was pared by 5 bases and J by 5 bases, with 18 bases between. The CDR3 sequence is CASSYGTGFVDTQYF. Written as DNA, the CDR3 is TGCGCCAGCAGTTACGGAACAGGATTTGTAGATACGCAGTATTTT.

This clonotype was found many times. The rearrangement joins TRBV28 to TRBJ2-7; D is unclear. Per the germline V gene, CDR1 is MDHEN and CDR2 is SYDVKM. Trimming removed 2 bases from V and 7 bases from J, with 9 bases in between. CDR3 length: 12 residues. DNA for the CDR3: TGTGCCAGCAGTTTAGTAAGAAAGGAGCAGTACTTC. Residues: CASSLVRKEQYF.

This clonotype was observed at least ten times. This CDR3 reads CASSLAGQGHQPQHF. CDR3 in DNA: TGCGCCAGCAGCTTGGCCGGACAGGGGCATCAGCCCCAGCATTTT. The chain joins TRBV5-1 to TRBJ1-5; the match to TRBD1 covers 9 bases. The CDR3 has 15 amino acids. CDR1 is SGHRS, CDR2 YFSETQ, per germline. V gave up 0 bases and J gave up 5 bases; unmatched junction bases: 3.

In this sample, this clonotype turned up a few times. The J gene is TRBJ2-2, the V gene TRBV12-3 or TRBV12-4; D is unclear. Deletions cut 5 bases from V and 3 bases from J, with 7 bases between. This CDR3 contains 13 residues. In DNA, the CDR3 is TGTGCCAGCAGTACAGCCCACACCGGGGAGCTGTTTTTT. It encodes CASSTAHTGELFF.

This chain joins TRBV27 and TRBJ1-6, with D perhaps matching TRBD1 (5 bases). The CDR3 covers 16 residues. V lost 5 bases, J lost 9 bases, and 20 bases lay in between. Germline V gives CDR1 MNHEY, CDR2 SMNVEV (reference sequence). The DNA for the CDR3 is TGTGCCAGCAGTCTTATCACTGACAGCGCCGGTTCACCCCTCCACTTT. Protein product: CASSLITDSAGSPLHF.

Ten or more counts support this clonotype. The rearrangement links TRBV5-1 to TRBJ1-3; 8 nucleotides agree with TRBD1. This CDR3 has 14 residues. V lost 4 bases and J lost 1; bases outside the gene matches: 1. Germline CDR1 reads SGHRS; CDR2 reads YFSETQ. In nucleotides, the CDR3 is TGCGCCAGCAGCGGGACAGGATCTGGAAACACCATATATTTT. This sequence encodes CASSGTGSGNTIYF. Based on the CDR3 plus reference TRBV5-1 and TRBJ1-3, the full variable domain is KAGVTQTPRYLIKTRGQQVTLSCSPISGHRSVSWYQQTPGQGLQFLFEYFSETQRNKGNFPGRFSGRQFSNSRSEMNVSTLELGDSALYLCASSGTGSGNTIYFGEGSWLTVV.

Many counts were recorded for this clonotype. The CDR3 is CASSEQVPSYEQYF. The CDR3 nucleotides read TGTGCCAGCAGTGAACAGGTTCCCTCCTACGAGCAGTACTTC. The chain employs TRBV2 and TRBJ2-7; D gene uncertain. V was shortened by 2 bases and J by 0 bases, with 8 bases between the two germline ends. Germline CDR1 and CDR2: SNHLY and FYNNEI. There are 14 residues in the CDR3.

There are a few counts of this clonotype. This sequence joins TRBV15 and TRBJ2-1; unclear D gene. Trimming cost V 0 bases and J 5 bases, with 11 bases left between them. The germline V gene encodes CDR1 LNHNV and CDR2 YYDKDF (reference sequence). The CDR3 is 15 amino acids. The CDR3 coding sequence is TGTGCCACCAGCAGAGATTCGGCCGGAGACAATGAGCAGTTCTTC. Its protein is CATSRDSAGDNEQFF.

This clonotype was seen repeatedly, ten times or more. This chain uses TRBV12-3 or TRBV12-4 with TRBJ1-5; D may be TRBD1 (5 bases). Trimming cost V 0 bases and J 2 bases, with 8 bases left between them. The length of the CDR3 is 15 residues. The CDR3 here is CASSLASRGNQPQHF. CDR3 sequence (DNA): TGTGCCAGCAGTTTAGCTTCCAGGGGCAATCAGCCCCAGCATTTT.

This clonotype was counted at least ten times. The chain combines TRBV24-1 with TRBJ2-2; D might be TRBD1 or TRBD2, each matching 5 bases. Germline V CDR1 and CDR2: KGHDR, SFDVKD. Trimming shortened V by 7 bases and J by 3 bases, and 11 bases separated the two germline ends. The CDR3 consists of 14 residues. CDR3 bases: TGTGCCACCAGATCCGGGACCTACACCGGGGAGCTGTTTTTT. It encodes CATRSGTYTGELFF.

At least ten counts were recorded for this clonotype. The chain couples TRBV12-3 or TRBV12-4 to TRBJ1-1; D is uncertain. Trimming took off 3 bases at V and 1 base at J, with 15 bases between the two ends. This CDR3 comprises 16 residues. The DNA of the CDR3 is TGTGCCAGCAGTTTTTCTGGGCAGGCAGAGAACACTGAAGCTTTCTTT. It codes for CASSFSGQAENTEAFF.